Below, 13 T cell receptor beta chains from the same sample are listed, as sequenced in a study of blood T cell repertoires in COVID-19. Profiling relied on immunoSEQ multiplex PCR, and the TCRdb table lists in-frame clones only, not all of them. The table includes 200,000 to 250,000 clones, around 87% detected once. The specimen sequenced was peripheral blood. Receptor source: a woman in her 70s with active or convalescent COVID-19.

The chain has TRBV6-5 and TRBJ2-5, with D maybe TRBD1 (6 bases). This CDR3 spans 13 amino acids. The germline gives CDR1 MNHEY, CDR2 SVGAGI. Trimming pared 8 bases from V and 4 bases from J, leaving 14 bases between. Here the CDR3 DNA reads TGTGCCAGCGACGGGGAGACAGGAGAGACCCAGTACTTC. Protein: CASDGETGETQYF.

The chain has TRBV7-9 and TRBJ1-6, with a possible D match to TRBD1 (6 bases). The CDR3 contains 15 residues. The germline CDR1 and CDR2 sequences are SEHNR and FQNEAQ (reference sequence). Trimming pared 5 bases from V and 8 bases from J, leaving 16 bases between. CDR3: CASSGGSGVDSPLHF. The CDR3 coding sequence is TGTGCCAGCAGCGGTGGGTCAGGGGTTGATTCACCCCTCCACTTT.

This rearrangement joins TRBV4-1 to TRBJ1-4; D not resolved. Trimming took 6 bases from V and 0 from J, leaving 5 bases between them. Germline CDR1 reads MGHRA; CDR2 reads YSYEKL. The CDR3 has 13 residues. The CDR3 spells CASSLPTNEKLFF. Here the CDR3 DNA reads TGCGCCAGCAGTCTCCCAACTAATGAAAAACTGTTTTTT.

V and J are TRBV15 and TRBJ2-1; perhaps TRBD1 as D (5 bases). Trimming stripped 0 bases from V and 8 bases from J, with 8 bases between. CDR3 length: 13 amino acids. Germline-derived CDR1 and CDR2 are LNHNV and YYDKDF (reference sequence). CDR3 amino acids: CATSRDLGDEQFF. The DNA for the CDR3 is TGTGCCACCAGCAGAGATCTAGGGGATGAGCAGTTCTTC.

To note about this clone: This sample includes further DNA sequences coding for the same CDR3. The CDR3 nucleotides read TGTGCCAGCAGCCCGGACAACTCTGGAAACACCATATATTTT. It is translated as CASSPDNSGNTIYF. This sequence joins TRBV3-1 (or the pseudogene TRBV3-2) and TRBJ1-3; D may be TRBD1 (5 bases). The germline V gene encodes CDR1 LGHDT and CDR2 YNNKEL (reference sequence). The V gene lost 4 bases and the J gene lost 0 bases, with 7 bases spanning the gap. The CDR3 totals 14 residues.

There are a few counts of this clone. This CDR3 reads CSVRSGGRETQYF. The CDR3 nucleotides are TGCAGCGTTAGATCGGGGGGGCGCGAGACCCAGTACTTC. This chain links TRBV29-1 with TRBJ2-5, with 8 positions matching TRBD2. Germline CDR1 and CDR2: SQVTM and ANQGSEA. The trim removed 5 bases at V and 5 bases at J, leaving 7 bases unmatched. The CDR3 sequence is 13 residues long. Full variable domain (outside the CDR3, taken from reference TRBV29-1 and TRBJ2-5): SAVISQKPSRDICQRGTSLTIQCQVDSQVTMMFWYRQQPGQSLTLIATANQGSEATYESGFVIDKFPISRPNLTFSTLTVSNMSPEDSSIYLCSVRSGGRETQYFGPGTRLLVL.

The table lists this clone with a few counts. The rearrangement uses TRBV27 and TRBJ1-5; 10 nucleotides align to TRBD1. This CDR3 is 18 amino acids long. Germline values: CDR1 MNHEY, CDR2 SMNVEV (reference sequence). The junction had 6 bases not matched to a gene; V was cut back by 1 base and J by 0 bases. Here the CDR3 DNA reads TGTGCCAGCAGTTTATGGGGGGGACAGGGGTATAGCAATCAGCCCCAGCATTTT. Protein: CASSLWGGQGYSNQPQHF.

The chain is built from TRBV2 and TRBJ1-1, with 8 bases lining up with TRBD1. This CDR3 contains 13 residues. J lost 10 bases, V lost 10 bases, and 14 bases had no gene match. Germline values: CDR1 SNHLY, CDR2 FYNNEI. This chain's CDR3 is CATFGQGYLRAFF. In DNA, the CDR3 is TGTGCCACCTTCGGACAGGGTTATTTGAGAGCTTTCTTT.

The chain uses TRBV10-1 and TRBJ2-1; TRBD1 matches 11 bases. Germline V CDR1 and CDR2: WNHNN, SYGVQD (reference sequence). CDR3 size: 13 residues. The V gene end was trimmed by 3 bases and the J gene end by 11 bases; junction bases not matched to a gene: 3. This chain's CDR3 is CASSEGTGGKQFF. In DNA, the CDR3 is TGCGCCAGCAGTGAAGGGACAGGGGGTAAGCAGTTCTTC.

The gene calls are TRBV7-2 and TRBJ2-2, with D perhaps TRBD2 (6 bases). V dropped 4 bases and J dropped 0 bases, with 9 bases sitting between them. Germline V gene data show CDR1 as SGHTA and CDR2 as FQGNSA. The CDR3 is 15 residues long. The CDR3 DNA reads TGTGCCAGCAGCTCTTCGGGGGCGAACACCGGGGAGCTGTTTTTT. Translation gives CASSSSGANTGELFF.

V and J are TRBV7-9 and TRBJ2-5, with 7 bases identical to TRBD1. Trimming cost V 6 bases and J 2 bases; bases outside gene matches: 9. Germline loops: CDR1 SEHNR, CDR2 FQNEAQ (reference sequence). CDR3 length: 15 amino acids. CDR3: CASSFRTGSQETQYF. CDR3 DNA: TGTGCCAGCAGTTTCCGGACAGGTTCACAAGAGACCCAGTACTTC.

Turning to this clone: This sample includes further DNA sequences coding for the same CDR3. The rearrangement uses TRBV12-3 or TRBV12-4 and TRBJ2-3; the D gene is possibly TRBD1 (6 bases). The germline V and J ends were trimmed by 6 bases and 3 bases, with 10 bases remaining between them. The CDR3 is made up of 13 amino acids. Here the CDR3 DNA reads TGTGCCAGCAGGCTCACAGGGACAGATACGCAGTATTTT. It yields the protein CASRLTGTDTQYF.

The rearrangement joins TRBV5-1 to TRBJ1-6, with TRBD1 as a possible D gene (6 bases). Per the germline V gene, CDR1 is SGHRS and CDR2 is YFSETQ. The CDR3 extends over 16 amino acids. The V end was cut by 3 bases, the J end by 10 bases, with 20 bases between. CDR3 sequence: CASSSNNRAAESPLHF. CDR3 bases: TGCGCCAGCAGCTCGAACAACAGGGCTGCGGAGTCACCCCTCCACTTT.